This T cell receptor (beta chain) was retrieved from a study of blood T cell repertoires in COVID-19. Overall study context: Acute and convalescent COVID-19 samples came from the United States, Italy and Spain. Sources were T cells, B-cell-depleted T cells, or PBMCs; the material itself was cDNA or gDNA.

The CDR3 has 15 amino acids. The V and J ends lost 0 bases and 2 bases respectively, with 8 bases between them. Germline V gives CDR1 SGHAT, CDR2 FQNNGV. Sequenced by immunoSEQ multiplex PCR; TCRdb stores in-frame clones only, minus some. This repertoire shows some 190,000 clones, 60% to 80% found once; its top ten account for 13% to 15%. The clonotype originates from a man aged 60 to 69 who had been exposed to COVID-19. The source material was PBMCs or T cells enriched from blood (not recorded which). The chain combines TRBV11-2 with TRBJ1-3; no definite D call. The CDR3 protein is CASSLEGRTGNTIYF. The DNA for the CDR3 is TGTGCCAGCAGCTTAGAGGGGAGGACTGGAAACACCATATATTTT.